This record covers a single T cell receptor (beta chain). Antigen specificity is unknown. The data derive from a study of vaccination effects on CD4 cells after COVID-19. Culturing for roughly 9 days preceded CD4+ T cell isolation. Negative nucleocapsid antibody tests before and after vaccination confirmed no previous SARS-CoV-2 infection. On both days 3 and 7, half of the culture medium was replaced with IL-2 medium. Findings of the study overall: Convalescent patients numbered few in the study; early post-infection timepoints were missing entirely. Clones arising from infection and from vaccination showed marked clonal contraction late after vaccination.

Sequencing used immunoSEQ multiplex PCR; TCRdb keeps in-frame clones, though not all of them. The sample lists fewer than 75,000 clones, over 60% occurring once. The sample consisted of CD4+ T cells from PBMCs cultured without peptide, taken before COVID-19 vaccination. The receptor was derived from a human donor who received a COVID-19 vaccine.

For the CDR3, the DNA is TGTGCCAGCAGACTAACAGGGTCCCATGAGCAGTTCTTC. The encoded protein is CASRLTGSHEQFF. The chain combines TRBV5-6 with TRBJ2-1; D possibly corresponds to TRBD1 (6 bases). The CDR3 consists of 13 residues. Germline loops: CDR1 SGHDT, CDR2 YYEEEE. V dropped 5 bases and J dropped 8 bases, with 14 bases sitting between them.